Given below is one TCR beta chain in context. Its target is not known. The trim removed 0 bases at V and 3 bases at J, leaving 10 bases unmatched. CDR1 LGHNA and CDR2 YNFKEQ come from the germline V gene. The CDR3 spans 18 residues. Repertoires were generated with immunoSEQ multiplex PCR, while TCRdb's copy carries only in-frame clones and drops some. The sample carries under 200,000 clones, nearly 90% recorded once. The source of the sample is a study of cytomegalovirus exposure and HLA in healthy donors. About the research overall: The 95 to 150 validation repertoires, a later analysis reported, used the same platform as the 666 first-cohort repertoires. The study, taken as a whole, reports: A few chains tied to CMV proved CMV antigen-specific in vitro. Most TCR sequences were rare, but some public TCRs occurred in many donors.

The sequence was collected from a woman under 30 in good health and CMV-seropositive. The genes are TRBV4-2 and TRBJ2-3, with 9 bases identical to TRBD1. Material for sequencing was PBMCs. CDR3 residues: CASSQETRQGGLTDTQYF. In nucleotides, the CDR3 is TGTGCCAGCAGCCAAGAAACCCGACAGGGGGGTTTAACAGATACGCAGTATTTT.